The rows below give T cell receptor beta chains drawn from one sample of a study of molecular identifiers for immune sequencing clone quantification. MiXCR, applied by TCRdb to the PCR reads, yields one record per CDR3 protein. The sample shows roughly 93,000 distinct CDR3 sequences, about 23% of them seen only once. The sample taken for sequencing was naive CD8+ T cells from blood, with Jurkat cell RNA spiked in. The receptor source for this set is a human donor in good health. Some libraries in this study had Jurkat cell RNA spiked in. CDR3s include the opening cysteine and the closing phenylalanine or tryptophan. The D gene is left open where the match is weak. Size values are once, few and many counts, or a class for expanded clones, and some rows have none.

cdr3_aa	cdr3_nt	d_call	cdr3_length	v_call	j_call	clone_size
CASSSSGGGPYEQYF	TGTGCCAGCAGTTCCTCGGGGGGGGGTCCCTACGAGCAGTACTTC	TRBD2	15	TRBV6-5	TRBJ2-7	few
CATSEGANQPQHF	TGTGCCACCAGTGAAGGGGCCAATCAGCCCCAGCATTTT	NA	13	TRBV24-1	TRBJ1-5	NA
CASSITSVGNEQFF	TGTGCCAGTAGTATAACTAGCGTGGGCAATGAGCAGTTCTTC	TRBD2	14	TRBV19	TRBJ2-1	NA
CASSLLTGRADTQYF	TGTGCCAGCAGCTTATTGACGGGGAGGGCAGATACGCAGTATTTT	TRBD2	15	TRBV11-2	TRBJ2-3	many
CASSSRDRVDTEAFF	TGTGCCAGCTCATCGCGGGACAGGGTCGACACTGAAGCTTTCTTT	TRBD1	15	TRBV18	TRBJ1-1	few
CASSASGAGPGTGELFF	TGTGCCAGCAGTGCCTCGGGGGCGGGTCCGGGCACCGGGGAGCTGTTTTTT	NA	17	TRBV12-3/TRBV12-4	TRBJ2-2	NA
CSGDGANSNTEAFF	TGCAGCGGCGATGGGGCCAACTCGAACACTGAAGCTTTCTTT	NA	14	TRBV29-1	TRBJ1-1	many
CASNSRDQETQYF	TGTGCCAGTAATTCCAGGGACCAAGAGACCCAGTACTTC	NA	13	TRBV19	TRBJ2-5	many
CASSSTGNQETQYF	TGTGCCAGCAGCTCCACAGGGAACCAAGAGACCCAGTACTTC	NA	14	TRBV28	TRBJ2-5	many
CASSQESGGSYEQYF	TGCGCCAGCAGCCAAGAGTCCGGGGGCTCCTACGAGCAGTACTTC	NA	15	TRBV4-3	TRBJ2-7	few